The rows below give T cell receptor beta chains drawn from one sample of a study of PD-L1 blockade in urothelial cancer. Generated by immunoSEQ multiplex PCR, the TCRdb table keeps only in-frame clones and is missing some. The sample includes more than 40,000 clones, approximately 90% seen only once; the top ten take roughly an eighth. The specimen was PBMCs, collected around atezolizumab (anti-PD-L1) treatment. Receptors were obtained from a woman aged 55-70 years with urothelial cancer. CDR3s include the opening cysteine and the closing phenylalanine or tryptophan. A D gene is named only where the DNA matches it firmly. Clone size appears in some rows only: once, few, many, or a class for an expanded clone.

j_call | d_call | clone_size | v_call | cdr3_aa | cdr3_nt
TRBJ2-7 | TRBD2 | once | TRBV2 | CASSGGLAGEQYF | TGTGCCAGCAGTGGGGGACTAGCGGGAGAGCAGTACTTC
TRBJ1-4 | TRBD1 | - | TRBV5-1 | CASSRDRGPTNEKLFF | TGCGCCAGCAGTCGGGACAGGGGGCCAACTAATGAAAAACTGTTTTTT
TRBJ2-1 | - | - | TRBV4-3 | CASSQDTSSYNEQFF | TGCGCCAGCAGCCAAGACACGAGCTCCTACAATGAGCAGTTCTTC
TRBJ2-1 | TRBD2 | - | TRBV18 | CASSTRVAGWDEQFF | TGTGCCAGCTCAACCCGTGTAGCGGGATGGGATGAGCAGTTCTTC
TRBJ1-1 | - | - | TRBV19 | CASSYPQDWTEAFF | TGTGCCAGTAGTTATCCACAGGATTGGACTGAAGCTTTCTTT
TRBJ2-7 | TRBD1 | - | TRBV7-9 | CASSLKGRGRGLGEQYF | TGTGCCAGCAGCTTAAAGGGGAGAGGCAGGGGGCTAGGCGAGCAGTACTTC
TRBJ2-3 | - | - | TRBV9 | CASSRRHTTDTQYF | TGTGCCAGCAGCCGCCGACATACCACAGATACGCAGTATTTT
TRBJ1-1 | - | once | TRBV30 | CAFGQITEAFF | TGTGCCTTCGGACAGATCACTGAAGCTTTCTTT
TRBJ1-2 | - | - | TRBV5-4 | CASSPRGNTLYGYTF | TGTGCCAGCAGCCCGAGAGGGAATACTCTCTATGGCTACACCTTC
TRBJ1-5 | TRBD1 | - | TRBV9 | CASSEGQASNQPQHF | TGTGCCAGCAGCGAGGGACAGGCCAGCAATCAGCCCCAGCATTTT
TRBJ2-1 | TRBD2 | once | TRBV5-1 | CASSLGYSGRLVEQFF | TGCGCCAGCAGCTTGGGTTATAGCGGGAGGCTGGTTGAGCAGTTCTTC
TRBJ1-1 | - | - | TRBV7-6 | CASSLSQGNTEAFF | TGTGCCAGCAGCTTGTCACAGGGTAACACTGAAGCTTTCTTT
TRBJ2-7 | TRBD1 | - | TRBV18 | CASSPGTGGLYEQYF | TGTGCCAGCTCACCCGGGACAGGGGGCCTCTACGAGCAGTACTTC
TRBJ1-2 | - | - | TRBV5-6 | CASSLRGYGYTF | TGTGCCAGCAGCTTAAGAGGGTATGGCTACACCTTC
TRBJ2-7 | TRBD1 | - | TRBV5-1 | CASSLGGQGYYEQYF | TGCGCCAGCAGCTTGGGGGGACAGGGGTACTACGAGCAGTACTTC